The next 31 T cell receptor beta chains were all read from a single sample in a study of T cells in narcolepsy. TCRdb keeps only in-frame clones here, not all; method: immunoSEQ multiplex PCR. The repertoire holds fewer than 15,000 clones, with about 89% as singletons. Specimen: CD45RA- memory CD4+ T cells from PBMCs. All receptors derive from a human donor with narcolepsy.

The chain is built from TRBV19 and TRBJ2-7; possibly TRBD2 for D (5 bases). Trimming removed 6 bases from V and 6 bases from J, with 12 bases in between. The CDR3 contains 12 residues. Germline values: CDR1 LNHDA, CDR2 SQIVND (reference sequence). The CDR3 region has the DNA TGTGCCAGTAGGGCTCGCGAGGGCGAGCAGTACTTC. Translation: CASRAREGEQYF. Together with reference TRBV19 and TRBJ2-7, the CDR3 gives the full variable domain: DGGITQSPKYLFRKEGQNVTLSCEQNLNHDAMYWYRQDPGQGLRLIYYSQIVNDFQKGDIAEGYSVSREKKESFPLTVTSAQKNPTAFYLCASRAREGEQYFGPGTRLTVT.

The CDR3 region has the DNA TGTGCCACCAGCAGAGTTTTTGGGGGAGGGATCTACGAGCAGTACTTC. Translation gives CATSRVFGGGIYEQYF. The chain links TRBV15 to TRBJ2-7, with 7 bases that match TRBD2. This CDR3 has 16 residues. In germline, CDR1 is LNHNV, CDR2 YYDKDF (reference sequence). V lost 1 base, J lost 3 bases, and 9 bases stayed unmatched.

This chain connects TRBV16 to TRBJ2-7; a possible D gene is TRBD1 (6 bases). Trimming cost V 4 bases and J 5 bases, with 12 bases left between them. The CDR3 spans 13 residues. Germline V gene sequence: CDR1 KGHSY, CDR2 FQNENV. The CDR3 sequence is CASSLTRGNEQYF. CDR3 coding DNA: TGTGCCAGCAGCCTCACCAGGGGAAACGAGCAGTACTTC.

The chain uses TRBV6-6 and TRBJ1-2, with D uncertain. The germline V gene encodes CDR1 MNHNY and CDR2 SVGAGI (reference sequence). Trimming cost V 5 bases and J 11 bases, with 18 bases left between them. The CDR3 length is 13 residues. The CDR3 region has the DNA TGTGCCAGCAGTAACGAGGGATCGCTATATTACACCTTC. It is translated as CASSNEGSLYYTF.

V is TRBV5-4 and J is TRBJ2-3; the match to TRBD2 covers 7 bases. CDR1 and CDR2 from the germline V gene are SGHNT and YYREEE (reference sequence). CDR3 length: 14 amino acids. The V segment lost 3 bases and the J segment 1 base; nucleotides outside the gene matches: 2. CDR3 sequence (DNA): TGTGCCAGCAGCTCCGCGGGGGGCACAGATACGCAGTATTTT. Translating it yields CASSSAGGTDTQYF. The full variable domain, its missing parts supplied by reference TRBV5-4 and TRBJ2-3, is ETGVTQSPTHLIKTRGQQVTLRCSSQSGHNTVSWYQQALGQGPQFIFQYYREEENGRGNFPPRFSGLQFPNYSSELNVNALELDDSALYLCASSSAGGTDTQYFGPGTRLTVL.

V gene TRBV19 combines with J gene TRBJ1-5; D is unclear. Trimming stripped 7 bases from V and 0 bases from J, with 16 bases between. Germline-derived CDR1 and CDR2 are LNHDA and SQIVND (reference sequence). The CDR3 sequence is 16 residues long. CDR3 DNA sequence: TGTGCCAGTACTAGCGTTGAGCTCTATAGCAATCAGCCCCAGCATTTT. This sequence encodes CASTSVELYSNQPQHF.

J is TRBJ2-7 and V is TRBV7-9; perhaps TRBD2 as D (6 bases). Trimming pared 3 bases from V and 6 bases from J, leaving 12 bases between. The CDR3 is 13 amino acids. Germline CDR1 is SEHNR and CDR2 is FQNEAQ (reference sequence). The CDR3 loop reads CASSLTGVGEQYF. The CDR3 DNA sequence: TGTGCCAGCAGCTTGACGGGAGTGGGCGAGCAGTACTTC.

Points on this clone: Other DNA sequences from this sample encode an identical CDR3 as well. The gene calls are TRBV5-1 and TRBJ1-1; D possibly corresponds to TRBD1 (5 bases). V lost 5 bases and J 1 base, leaving 15 bases between the germline ends. CDR3 length: 15 amino acids. Per germline, CDR1 SGHRS and CDR2 YFSETQ. CDR3 loop: CASSPRGRTNTEAFF. The CDR3 DNA is TGCGCCAGCAGTCCGCGGGGACGGACGAACACTGAAGCTTTCTTT.

The CDR3: CASSWAGGFGETQYF. The CDR3 DNA follows: TGCGCCAGCAGCTGGGCAGGGGGATTTGGAGAGACCCAGTACTTC. V usage is TRBV5-1 and J usage is TRBJ2-5; 7 positions match TRBD1. J lost 4 bases, V lost 3 bases, and 9 bases had no gene match. The CDR3 sequence is 15 residues long. The germline gives CDR1 SGHRS, CDR2 YFSETQ.

J is TRBJ1-1 and V is TRBV5-6; 7 bases are a match to TRBD1. The germline gives CDR1 SGHDT, CDR2 YYEEEE. The trim removed 5 bases at V and 1 base at J, leaving 5 bases unmatched. The CDR3 contains 14 residues. CDR3 DNA: TGTGCCAGCAGTTTGAGGGGGCAGAACACTGAAGCTTTCTTT. Residues: CASSLRGQNTEAFF.

CDR3 bases: TGTGCCAGCAGCGTAGGGACGGGGGCCTACAATGAGCAGTTCTTC. This translates into CASSVGTGAYNEQFF. This chain connects TRBV9 to TRBJ2-1; maybe TRBD2 (6 bases). CDR1 is SGDLS and CDR2 is YYNGEE in the germline V gene. The CDR3 totals 15 residues. V was trimmed by 0 bases and J by 2 bases, leaving 9 bases between them.

The V call is TRBV5-1, the J call TRBJ1-3; maybe TRBD1 (5 bases). CDR1 and CDR2 from the germline V gene are SGHRS and YFSETQ. This CDR3 is built from 18 residues. V lost 6 bases, J lost 0 bases, and 22 bases lay in between. CDR3 in DNA: TGCGCCAGCACCCCCGGGGGGAGGGCCCTCAACTCTGGAAACACCATATATTTT. Translating gives CASTPGGRALNSGNTIYF.

The rearrangement links TRBV19 to TRBJ2-3, with 14 nucleotides matching TRBD2. Germline lookup yields CDR1 LNHDA and CDR2 SQIVND (reference sequence). The V gene end was trimmed by 9 bases and the J gene end by 3 bases; junction bases not matched to a gene: 5. The CDR3 contains 15 residues. CDR3 amino acids: CASRLAGGPTDTQYF. CDR3 DNA sequence: TGTGCCAGCCGACTAGCGGGAGGGCCAACAGATACGCAGTATTTT.

This clone has a single count. The J gene is TRBJ2-3, the V gene TRBV5-8, with no clear D. The CDR3 extends over 14 amino acids. The V gene lost 1 base and the J gene lost 2 bases, with 8 bases spanning the gap. Germline CDR1 and CDR2: SGHTS and YDEGEE. This CDR3 is CASSLLVSTDTQYF. The CDR3, as DNA: TGTGCCAGCAGCTTGTTAGTATCCACAGATACGCAGTATTTT.

The V gene is TRBV28, the J gene TRBJ2-5; TRBD2 agrees at 12 bases. The V and J ends lost 6 bases and 1 base, in that order; junction bases with no gene match: 6. Germline V gene lookup returns CDR1 MDHEN and CDR2 SYDVKM. The CDR3 is 16 residues long. CDR3 DNA: TGTGCCAGCAGCCCCACTAGCGGGGGGTCCCAAGAGACCCAGTACTTC. It specifies CASSPTSGGSQETQYF. Full variable domain (outside the CDR3, taken from reference TRBV28 and TRBJ2-5): DVKVTQSSRYLVKRTGEKVFLECVQDMDHENMFWYRQDPGLGLRLIYFSYDVKMKEKGDIPEGYSVSREKKERFSLILESASTNQTSMYLCASSPTSGGSQETQYFGPGTRLLVL.

This clone was seen just once. The chain employs TRBV2 and TRBJ2-2; D is perhaps TRBD2 (6 bases). Germline V lookup: CDR1 SNHLY, CDR2 FYNNEI. The CDR3 loop spans 20 amino acids. Trimming left V 0 bases short and J 0 bases short, with 20 bases between. This CDR3 is CASSEALYLSGDPNTGELFF. In nucleotides, the CDR3 is TGTGCCAGCAGTGAAGCCCTATACCTTAGCGGAGATCCGAACACCGGGGAGCTGTTTTTT.

The CDR3 DNA is TGTGCCAGCAGCCGACAATCGGGGTACGAGCAGTACTTC. This encodes CASSRQSGYEQYF. V and J are TRBV27 and TRBJ2-7; D is perhaps TRBD2 (5 bases). Trimming stripped 6 bases from V and 4 bases from J, with 13 bases between. The CDR3 has 13 amino acids. Germline V gives CDR1 MNHEY, CDR2 SMNVEV (reference sequence).

The gene calls are TRBV2 and TRBJ2-4; D is possibly TRBD1 (5 bases). The CDR3 has 14 residues. V was clipped by 2 bases and J by 3 bases, with 8 bases between them. Germline CDR1 SNHLY, CDR2 FYNNEI. CDR3 loop: CASSEPRDKNIQYF. DNA for the CDR3: TGTGCCAGCAGTGAACCCAGGGACAAAAACATTCAGTACTTC.

The gene calls are TRBV5-5 and TRBJ2-2, with a tentative D call TRBD2 (7 bases). Trimming cost V 4 bases and J 5 bases, with 18 bases left between them. Germline CDR1 reads SGHKS; CDR2 reads YYEKEE (reference sequence). CDR3 length: 16 amino acids. The CDR3 DNA reads TGTGCCAGCAGCCTTGGGGGGGCTCGAAGTACCGGGGAGCTGTTTTTT. Translating gives CASSLGGARSTGELFF.

The chain joins TRBV7-3 to TRBJ2-1; 8 positions match TRBD1. J lost 6 bases, V lost 2 bases, and 12 bases had no gene match. The germline CDR1 and CDR2 sequences are SGHTA and FQGTGA. The CDR3 is 17 amino acids. The DNA for the CDR3 is TGTGCCAGCAGCTTAGGAGGGACAGGAGCAGGGGGCAATGAGCAGTTCTTC. Amino acid sequence: CASSLGGTGAGGNEQFF.

This rearrangement joins TRBV9 to TRBJ2-7; possibly TRBD1 for D (5 bases). V dropped 2 bases and J dropped 2 bases, with 11 bases sitting between them. The germline gives CDR1 SGDLS, CDR2 YYNGEE. The CDR3 sequence is 14 residues long. The CDR3 DNA sequence: TGTGCCAGCAGCGTTTCCGACAGTACCTACGAGCAGTACTTC. This translates into CASSVSDSTYEQYF.

The gene calls are TRBV2 and TRBJ2-7, with a tentative D call TRBD1 (7 bases). Germline values: CDR1 SNHLY, CDR2 FYNNEI. V was pared by 0 bases and J by 7 bases, with 16 bases between. The CDR3 is 15 amino acids. CDR3 residues: CASSEARGPEGEQYF. The CDR3 nucleotides are TGTGCCAGCAGTGAAGCGAGGGGGCCGGAGGGGGAGCAGTACTTC.

The chain has TRBV2 and TRBJ2-6; 8 bases match TRBD1. CDR3 size: 15 residues. Trimming removed 11 bases from V and 2 bases from J; junction bases left unmatched: 8. Germline loops: CDR1 SNHLY, CDR2 FYNNEI. The CDR3 DNA reads TGTGCCGGGGCCGCAGGGGGCGCTGGGGCCAACGTCCTGACTTTC. Amino acids: CAGAAGGAGANVLTF.

V and J are TRBV6-5 and TRBJ2-5, with 8 bases fitting TRBD1. The CDR3 consists of 15 residues. V trimming: 1 base; J trimming: 4 bases; junction bases outside the gene matches: 5. Germline values: CDR1 MNHEY, CDR2 SVGAGI. CDR3 amino acids: CASSYLTGGRETQYF. CDR3 in DNA: TGTGCCAGCAGTTACTTAACAGGGGGGCGAGAGACCCAGTACTTC.

The chain recombines TRBV6-1 with TRBJ1-4; 7 nucleotides line up with TRBD1. Per germline, CDR1 MNHNS and CDR2 SASEGT. There are 13 residues in the CDR3. V gave up 7 bases and J gave up 15 bases; unmatched junction bases: 14. CDR3 coding DNA: TGTGCCAGCACCCCAGAAGGGGGCGAAAAGGTGTTTTTT. Its protein product is CASTPEGGEKVFF.

The CDR3 DNA reads as TGTGCCAGCAGAATTACGAACACCGGGGAGCTGTTTTTT. Protein: CASRITNTGELFF. V gene TRBV2 combines with J gene TRBJ2-2; D remains unclear. Germline loops: CDR1 SNHLY, CDR2 FYNNEI. V lost 6 bases and J 0 bases, leaving 5 bases between the germline ends. The CDR3 spans 13 residues.

The chain recombines TRBV6-6 with TRBJ2-7, with TRBD1 as a possible D gene (5 bases). Trimming left V 3 bases short and J 3 bases short, with 9 bases between. CDR1 is MNHNY and CDR2 is SVGAGI in the germline V gene (reference sequence). The length of the CDR3 is 13 residues. CDR3 nucleotides: TGTGCCAGCAGTTATCAGGGCCGCTACGAGCAGTACTTC. Protein sequence: CASSYQGRYEQYF.

The chain carries TRBV2 and TRBJ1-5; 9 positions match TRBD1. Losses at the gene ends were 4 bases for V and 5 bases for J; bases not matched to a gene: 0. The CDR3 covers 13 residues. Germline V CDR1 and CDR2: SNHLY, FYNNEI. CDR3 amino acids: CASSGQGDQPQHF. The CDR3 nucleotides read TGTGCCAGCAGTGGACAGGGGGATCAGCCCCAGCATTTT.

V usage is TRBV10-1 and J usage is TRBJ1-1; 7 nucleotides align to TRBD1. Germline lookup yields CDR1 WNHNN and CDR2 SYGVQD (reference sequence). The length of the CDR3 is 15 residues. V trimming: 9 bases; J trimming: 7 bases; junction bases outside the gene matches: 17. CDR3 residues: CARGDRVWQRVEAFF. The CDR3 bases are TGCGCCAGGGGGGACAGAGTCTGGCAAAGGGTTGAAGCTTTCTTT.

This clone was detected once. J is TRBJ2-3 and V is TRBV7-8; D is possibly TRBD2 (6 bases). Trimming pared 2 bases from V and 0 bases from J, leaving 12 bases between. This CDR3 region has 16 residues. CDR1 is SGHVS, CDR2 FQNEAQ, per germline. The CDR3 DNA follows: TGTGCCAGCAGCTTATTCGGGCTAGCGAGCACAGATACGCAGTATTTT. It yields the protein CASSLFGLASTDTQYF.

The chain carries TRBV7-9 and TRBJ2-5, with D possibly being TRBD2 (5 bases). Germline lookup yields CDR1 SEHNR and CDR2 FQNEAQ (reference sequence). The CDR3 runs to 12 residues. V lost 4 bases and J lost 11, with 14 bases in between. The DNA for the CDR3 is TGTGCCAGCAGCTCCCCGACGGGAAGGCAGTACTTC. Its protein is CASSSPTGRQYF.